Reported below is one T cell receptor beta chain. The sample belongs to a study of blood T cell repertoires in COVID-19. Study summary: Spain, Italy and the United States supplied samples that represented acute and convalescent COVID-19. Sources were T cells, B-cell-depleted T cells, or PBMCs; the material itself was cDNA or gDNA.

Per the original data handling: Reference gene primer amplification gave estimated nucleated cell counts. Method: immunoSEQ multiplex PCR; TCRdb's copy keeps in-frame clones and lacks some. That table supplies the V and J calls and clone size; D and trimming were determined from the DNA. The sample has 100,000 to 150,000 clones, approximately 84% seen once. Trimming stripped 0 bases from V and 4 bases from J, with 12 bases between. This CDR3 is 14 amino acids long. Germline V gene sequence: CDR1 SQVTM, CDR2 ANQGSEA. The clonotype originates from a woman at least 80 years old with acute or convalescent COVID-19. Input material: peripheral blood. The V call is TRBV29-1, the J call TRBJ1-1; D remains ambiguous. In nucleotides, the CDR3 is TGCAGCGTTGAAGATCAGTCGGGATTCACTGAAGCTTTCTTT. This encodes CSVEDQSGFTEAFF. The variable domain in full, completed from reference TRBV29-1 and TRBJ1-1, reads SAVISQKPSRDICQRGTSLTIQCQVDSQVTMMFWYRQQPGQSLTLIATANQGSEATYESGFVIDKFPISRPNLTFSTLTVSNMSPEDSSIYLCSVEDQSGFTEAFFGQGTRLTVV.